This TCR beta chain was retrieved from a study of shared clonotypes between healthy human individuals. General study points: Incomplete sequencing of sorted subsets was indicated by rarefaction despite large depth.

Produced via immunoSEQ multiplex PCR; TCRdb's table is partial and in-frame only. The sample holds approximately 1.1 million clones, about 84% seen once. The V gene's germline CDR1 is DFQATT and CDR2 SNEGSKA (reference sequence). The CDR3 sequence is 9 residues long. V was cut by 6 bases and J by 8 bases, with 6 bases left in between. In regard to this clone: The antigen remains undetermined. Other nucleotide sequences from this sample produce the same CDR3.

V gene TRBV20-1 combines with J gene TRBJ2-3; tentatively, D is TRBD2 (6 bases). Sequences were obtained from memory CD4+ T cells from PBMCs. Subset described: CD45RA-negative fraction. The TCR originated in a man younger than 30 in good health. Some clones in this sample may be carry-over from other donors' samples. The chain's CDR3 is CSAGGTQYF. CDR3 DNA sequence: TGCAGTGCGGGGGGTACGCAGTATTTT.